Listed here are 10 T cell receptor beta chains from one sample, sequenced in a study of post-analysis software for immune sequencing data. Antigens for these TCRs are unknown. TCR beta libraries were prepared from cDNA with unique molecular identifiers. From the PCR reads, TCRdb called clonotypes with MiXCR, one entry per CDR3 protein. The sample records 400,000 to 500,000 distinct CDR3 sequences, 30% to 40% being singletons. The study's findings and limits: Included in a set of a handful of TRBV segments more frequent in patients than controls were TRBV5-6, TRBV5-1 and TRBV20-1.

Sequenced sample: blood. These receptor sequences come from a girl aged 2-9 years with multiple sclerosis.

The V and J genes are TRBV29-1 and TRBJ2-7; D gene uncertain. The CDR3 runs 12 residues. The V gene lost 6 bases and the J gene lost 4 bases, with 13 bases spanning the gap. CDR1 SQVTM and CDR2 ANQGSEA come from the germline V gene. The CDR3 loop is CSVLDEWYEQYF. Here the CDR3 DNA reads TGCAGCGTATTGGACGAGTGGTACGAGCAGTACTTC.

The chain couples TRBV6-5 to TRBJ1-2; D not resolved. CDR3 length: 12 amino acids. In germline, CDR1 is MNHEY, CDR2 SVGAGI. V lost 2 bases and J 8 bases, leaving 9 bases between the germline ends. The CDR3 loop is CASSYGRGGYTF. CDR3 DNA sequence: TGTGCCAGCAGTTACGGGCGTGGCGGCTACACCTTC.

V usage is TRBV18 and J usage is TRBJ1-1, with D tentatively TRBD1 (5 bases). Deletions cut 3 bases from V and 2 bases from J, with 10 bases between. Germline CDR1 and CDR2: KGHSH and LQKENI. The CDR3 has 14 amino acids. The CDR3 loop is CASSPRDVNTEAFF. In nucleotides, the CDR3 is TGTGCCAGCTCACCCCGGGACGTAAACACTGAAGCTTTCTTT.

This clonotype was detected a few times. The gene calls are TRBV5-1 and TRBJ2-4; D is unclear. The J call is doubtful: the DNA matches TRBJ2-7 better. Per germline, CDR1 SGHRS and CDR2 YFSETQ. This CDR3 comprises 14 residues. In DNA form, the CDR3 reads TGCGCCAGCACTCGACTGGGGTTCACGGACGAGCAGTACTTC. This gives the protein CASTRLGFTDEQYF.

The V call is TRBV5-1, the J call TRBJ2-1; 10 bases map to TRBD2. V gave up 0 bases and J gave up 8 bases; unmatched junction bases: 5. The CDR3 is 15 amino acids. In germline, CDR1 is SGHRS, CDR2 YFSETQ. The CDR3 nucleotides read TGCGCCAGCAGCTTGGCTCTAGCGGGAGACGATGAGCAGTTCTTC. Translating it yields CASSLALAGDDEQFF.

This chain connects TRBV29-1 to TRBJ2-5, with 11 bases lining up with TRBD1. The J call may be mistaken, given a closer DNA end match to TRBJ2-7. Germline CDR1 SQVTM, CDR2 ANQGSEA. The CDR3 runs to 13 residues. CDR3 nucleotide sequence: TGCAGCGGGGCGGGACAGGGGGGCTACGAGCAGTACTTC. The encoded protein is CSGAGQGGYEQYF.

This clonotype was detected a few times. The rearrangement links TRBV3-1 to TRBJ2-1; 9 bases agree with TRBD1. Germline trimming cut 4 bases from V and 8 bases from J; bases unmatched to any gene: 6. The germline V gene has CDR1 LGHDT and CDR2 YNNKEL (reference sequence). The CDR3 is 14 residues long. CDR3 sequence (DNA): TGTGCCAGCAGCCGGACAGGGGAAGGGCATGAGCAGTTCTTC. As protein: CASSRTGEGHEQFF.

V is TRBV27 and J is TRBJ1-4; the D is unclear. Trimming stripped 6 bases from V and 0 bases from J, with 11 bases between. CDR3 length: 15 amino acids. Germline V CDR1 and CDR2: MNHEY, SMNVEV (reference sequence). The chain's CDR3 is CASSWGPSTNEKLFF. DNA for the CDR3: TGTGCCAGCAGCTGGGGTCCTTCAACTAATGAAAAACTGTTTTTT.

This clonotype was detected a few times. The chain recombines TRBV10-3 with TRBJ1-1; a possible D gene is TRBD1 (6 bases). This CDR3 spans 14 amino acids. V gave up 7 bases and J gave up 5 bases, with 17 bases separating them. Germline V gene data show CDR1 as ENHRY and CDR2 as SYGVKD. The CDR3 nucleotides are TGTGCCATCAAAGACGTCCAGGGGAGGACTGAAGCTTTCTTT. Residues: CAIKDVQGRTEAFF.

This clonotype was seen only a few times. The rearrangement uses TRBV2 and TRBJ2-3; 12 nucleotides match TRBD2. The CDR3 totals 16 residues. The J segment lost 3 bases and the V segment lost 5 bases, leaving 6 bases of the junction unmatched. Germline CDR1 SNHLY, CDR2 FYNNEI. CDR3 sequence: CASSPRTSGTTDTQYF. The CDR3 DNA reads TGTGCCAGCAGTCCGAGGACTAGCGGGACGACAGATACGCAGTATTTT.